The text below deals with one TCR beta chain. Its antigen is undetermined. This sample was included in a study of monozygotic twins with cystic fibrosis. Regarding the study as a whole: Co-twins had the most similar V usage for 13 of 16 pairs, J for 8. Monozygotic CF twins shared more identical nucleotide clonotypes than unrelated patients. Shared CDR3 numbers were not associated with age, concordance or severity. Clonality was generally low (median roughly 0.0095), higher in the most severe patients.

Data came from immunoSEQ multiplex PCR; TCRdb stores just in-frame clones and leaves some out. The sample lists around 30,000 clones; around four fifths were seen once. This clonotype was sampled from a girl aged 2 to 10 with cystic fibrosis. Source material: blood.

The CDR3 nucleotides read TGTGCCTGGAGTGTCAGGAAGGGGGTTGTGTCCGGGGAGCTGTTTTTT. This sequence encodes CAWSVRKGVVSGELFF. This chain connects TRBV30 to TRBJ2-2; the D gene is possibly TRBD1 (6 bases). The CDR3 runs 16 residues. Germline CDR1 and CDR2: GTSNPN and SVGIG (reference sequence). Trimming shortened V by 0 bases and J by 6 bases, and 17 bases separated the two germline ends. The complete variable domain, with remaining parts taken from reference TRBV30 and TRBJ2-2, reads SQTIHQWPATLVQPVGSPLSLECTVEGTSNPNLYWYRQAAGRGLQLLFYSVGIGQISSEVPQNLSASRPQDRQFILSSKKLLLSDSGFYLCAWSVRKGVVSGELFFGEGSRLTVL.